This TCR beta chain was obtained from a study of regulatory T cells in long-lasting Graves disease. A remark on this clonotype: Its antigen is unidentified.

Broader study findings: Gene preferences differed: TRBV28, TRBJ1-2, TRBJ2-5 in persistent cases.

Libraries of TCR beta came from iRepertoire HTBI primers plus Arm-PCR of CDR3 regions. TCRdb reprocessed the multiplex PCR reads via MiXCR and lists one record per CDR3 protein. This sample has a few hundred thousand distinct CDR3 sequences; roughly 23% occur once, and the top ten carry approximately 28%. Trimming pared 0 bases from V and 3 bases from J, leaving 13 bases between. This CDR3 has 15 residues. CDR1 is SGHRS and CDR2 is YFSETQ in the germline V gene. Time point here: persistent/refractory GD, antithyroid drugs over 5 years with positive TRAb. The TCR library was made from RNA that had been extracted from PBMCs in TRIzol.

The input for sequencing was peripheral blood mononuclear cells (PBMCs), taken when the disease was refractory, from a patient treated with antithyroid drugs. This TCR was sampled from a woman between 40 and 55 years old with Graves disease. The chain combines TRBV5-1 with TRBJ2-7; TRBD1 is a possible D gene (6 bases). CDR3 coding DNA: TGCGCCAGCAGCTTGGAAATCGGCAGGGGCTACGAGCAGTACTTC. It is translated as CASSLEIGRGYEQYF.